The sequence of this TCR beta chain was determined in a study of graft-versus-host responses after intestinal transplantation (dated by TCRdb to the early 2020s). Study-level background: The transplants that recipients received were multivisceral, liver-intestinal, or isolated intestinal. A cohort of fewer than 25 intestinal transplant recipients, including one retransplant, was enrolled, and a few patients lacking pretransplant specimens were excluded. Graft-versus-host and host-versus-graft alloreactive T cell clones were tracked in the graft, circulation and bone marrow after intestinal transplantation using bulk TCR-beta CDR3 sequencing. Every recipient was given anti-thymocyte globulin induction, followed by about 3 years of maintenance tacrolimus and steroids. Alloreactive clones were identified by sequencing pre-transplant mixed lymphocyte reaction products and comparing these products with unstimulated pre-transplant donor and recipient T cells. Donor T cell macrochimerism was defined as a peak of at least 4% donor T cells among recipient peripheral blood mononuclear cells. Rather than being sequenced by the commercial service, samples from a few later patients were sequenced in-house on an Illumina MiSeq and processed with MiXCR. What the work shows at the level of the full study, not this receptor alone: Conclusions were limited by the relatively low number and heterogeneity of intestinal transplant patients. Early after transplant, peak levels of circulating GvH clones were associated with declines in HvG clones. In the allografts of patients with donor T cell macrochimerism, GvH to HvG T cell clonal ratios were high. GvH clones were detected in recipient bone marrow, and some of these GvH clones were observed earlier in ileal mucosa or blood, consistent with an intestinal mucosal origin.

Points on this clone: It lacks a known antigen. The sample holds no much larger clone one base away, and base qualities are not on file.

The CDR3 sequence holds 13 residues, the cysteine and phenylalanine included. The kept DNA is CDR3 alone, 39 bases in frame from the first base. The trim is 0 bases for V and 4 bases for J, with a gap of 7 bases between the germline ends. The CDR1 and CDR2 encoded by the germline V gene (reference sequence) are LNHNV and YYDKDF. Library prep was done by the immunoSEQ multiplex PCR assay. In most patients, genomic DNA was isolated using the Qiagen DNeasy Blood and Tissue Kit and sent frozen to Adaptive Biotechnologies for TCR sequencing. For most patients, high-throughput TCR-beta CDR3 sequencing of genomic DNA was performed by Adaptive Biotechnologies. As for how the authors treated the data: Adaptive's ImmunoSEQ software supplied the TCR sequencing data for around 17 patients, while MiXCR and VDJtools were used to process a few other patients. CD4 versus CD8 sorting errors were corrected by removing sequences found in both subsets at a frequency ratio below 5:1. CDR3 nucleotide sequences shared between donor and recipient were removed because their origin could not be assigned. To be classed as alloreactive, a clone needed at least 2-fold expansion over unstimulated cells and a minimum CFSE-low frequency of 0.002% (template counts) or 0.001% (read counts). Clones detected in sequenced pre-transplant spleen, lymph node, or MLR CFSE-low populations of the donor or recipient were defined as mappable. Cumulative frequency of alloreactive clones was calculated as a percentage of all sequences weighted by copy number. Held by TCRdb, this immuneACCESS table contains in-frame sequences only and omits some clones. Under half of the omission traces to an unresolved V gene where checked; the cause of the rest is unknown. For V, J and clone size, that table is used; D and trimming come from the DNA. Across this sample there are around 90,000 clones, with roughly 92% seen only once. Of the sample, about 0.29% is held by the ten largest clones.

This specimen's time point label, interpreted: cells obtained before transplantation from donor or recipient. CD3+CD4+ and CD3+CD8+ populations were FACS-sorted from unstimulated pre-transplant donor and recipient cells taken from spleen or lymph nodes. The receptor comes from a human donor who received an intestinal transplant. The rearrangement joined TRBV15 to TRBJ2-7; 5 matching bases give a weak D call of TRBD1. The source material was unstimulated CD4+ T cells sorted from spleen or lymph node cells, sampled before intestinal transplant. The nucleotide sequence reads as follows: TGTGCCACCAGCAGAGACCAGGGTTACGAGCAGTACTTC. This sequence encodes CATSRDQGYEQYF.